This T cell receptor (beta chain) was recovered during a study of blood T cell repertoires in COVID-19. About the study: COVID-19 samples, acute and convalescent, were from the United States, Italy and Spain.

The V gene's germline CDR1 is MNHEY and CDR2 SVGAGI. CDR3 length equals 15 residues. The V and J ends lost 9 bases and 5 bases, in that order; junction bases with no gene match: 11. Sequencing was performed with immunoSEQ multiplex PCR; in TCRdb, only in-frame clones are kept and a portion is missing. The data contain about 310,000 clones, over 85% of them seen just once; the ten biggest clones take up roughly a tenth. Donors in Cohort 3 who had recovered were those with two negative PCRs, healthcare professional clearance, or resolution of their symptoms. The origin of this receptor is a woman in her twenties or thirties who had recovered from COVID-19. This chain connects TRBV6-5 to TRBJ2-1; 9 bases map to TRBD1. The sample comprised PBMCs or T cells enriched from blood (not recorded which). The CDR3 sequence: CASSHYRGPNNEQFF. The DNA of the CDR3 is TGTGCCAGTAGCCATTACAGGGGGCCCAACAATGAGCAGTTCTTC.